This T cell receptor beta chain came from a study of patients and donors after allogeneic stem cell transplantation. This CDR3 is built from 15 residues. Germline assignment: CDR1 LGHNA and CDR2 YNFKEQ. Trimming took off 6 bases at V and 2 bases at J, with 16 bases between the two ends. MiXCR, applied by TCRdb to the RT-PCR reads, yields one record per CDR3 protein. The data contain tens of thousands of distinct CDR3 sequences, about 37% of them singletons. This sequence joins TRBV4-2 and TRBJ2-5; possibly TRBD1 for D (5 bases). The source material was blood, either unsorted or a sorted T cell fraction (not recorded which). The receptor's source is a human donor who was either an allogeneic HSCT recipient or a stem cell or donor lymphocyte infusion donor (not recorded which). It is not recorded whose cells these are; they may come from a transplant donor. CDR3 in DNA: TGTGCCAGCAGGCGAAATGGGGCGGAGCAAGAGACCCAGTACTTC. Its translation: CASRRNGAEQETQYF.